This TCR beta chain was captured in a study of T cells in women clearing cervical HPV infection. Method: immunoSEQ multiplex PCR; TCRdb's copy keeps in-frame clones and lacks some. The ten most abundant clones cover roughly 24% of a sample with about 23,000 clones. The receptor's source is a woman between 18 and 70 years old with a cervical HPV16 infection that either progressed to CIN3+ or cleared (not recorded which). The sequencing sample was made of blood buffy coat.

Here the CDR3 reads CASQLEVMGTDTQYF. The part of the CDR3 DNA that was read is TGCGCCAGCCAACTAGAGGTGATGGGCACAGATACG. The V and J genes are TRBV5-1 and TRBJ2-3; D may be TRBD2 (5 bases). Coverage ceases 3 residues before the CDR3 finishes, and the germline J gene fills in the end. Per germline, CDR1 SGHRS and CDR2 YFSETQ. The germline V and J ends were trimmed by 7 bases and 1 base, with 16 bases remaining between them. This CDR3 region has 15 residues.